Sequencing of this T cell receptor (beta chain) was carried out in a study of T cells in Graves' hyperthyroidism and ophthalmopathy. RNA transcripts were the template for amplifying TCR beta CDR3 regions. TCR CDR3 underwent first-round RT-PCR with the HTBI primer set. MiXCR, run by TCRdb on the multiplex PCR reads, gives a single entry per CDR3 protein. The table shows about 720,000 distinct CDR3 sequences, with under 20% occurring only once. Unmatched junction bases numbered 5, after V lost 5 bases and J lost 4 bases. The length of the CDR3 is 14 residues. Germline CDR1 is PRHDT and CDR2 is FYEKMQ (reference sequence). This clonotype occurred a few times.

J is TRBJ1-2 and V is TRBV13; 9 nucleotides agree with TRBD1. Sequenced input: blood. The receptor comes from a woman between 45 and 65 years old with Graves' hyperthyroidism that later progressed to Graves' ophthalmopathy. CDR3 loop: CASSRDRVRYGYTF. The CDR3 DNA reads TGTGCCAGCAGCCGGGACAGGGTGCGCTATGGCTACACCTTC. The full variable domain, completed using reference TRBV13 and TRBJ1-2, is AAGVIQSPRHLIKEKRETATLKCYPIPRHDTVYWYQQGPGQDPQFLISFYEKMQSDKGSIPDRFSAQQFSDYHSELNMSSLELGDSALYFCASSRDRVRYGYTFGSGTRLTVV.